The following is a T cell receptor (beta chain) sequence with its context. The data were taken from a study of blood T cell repertoires in COVID-19. Per the original data handling: Using reference gene primer amplification, nucleated cell counts were estimated. Measured with immunoSEQ multiplex PCR; TCRdb has only the in-frame clones, and not every one. V, J and clone size were drawn from that table, and D and trimming were deduced from the DNA. The profile shows some 120,000 clones, more than 80% of them singletons. This CDR3 is 15 amino acids long. Germline-derived CDR1 and CDR2 are LGHDT and YNNKEL (reference sequence). Trimming removed 4 bases at V and 3 bases at J, with 15 bases between.

The chain links TRBV3-1 (or the pseudogene TRBV3-2) to TRBJ1-1; D gene ambiguous. Sequencing was performed on peripheral blood. This clonotype was obtained from a human donor in a cohort sampled during active COVID-19. DNA for the CDR3: TGTGCCAGCAGCCGACAACCCACGGGAGACACTGAAGCTTTCTTT. Protein product: CASSRQPTGDTEAFF.